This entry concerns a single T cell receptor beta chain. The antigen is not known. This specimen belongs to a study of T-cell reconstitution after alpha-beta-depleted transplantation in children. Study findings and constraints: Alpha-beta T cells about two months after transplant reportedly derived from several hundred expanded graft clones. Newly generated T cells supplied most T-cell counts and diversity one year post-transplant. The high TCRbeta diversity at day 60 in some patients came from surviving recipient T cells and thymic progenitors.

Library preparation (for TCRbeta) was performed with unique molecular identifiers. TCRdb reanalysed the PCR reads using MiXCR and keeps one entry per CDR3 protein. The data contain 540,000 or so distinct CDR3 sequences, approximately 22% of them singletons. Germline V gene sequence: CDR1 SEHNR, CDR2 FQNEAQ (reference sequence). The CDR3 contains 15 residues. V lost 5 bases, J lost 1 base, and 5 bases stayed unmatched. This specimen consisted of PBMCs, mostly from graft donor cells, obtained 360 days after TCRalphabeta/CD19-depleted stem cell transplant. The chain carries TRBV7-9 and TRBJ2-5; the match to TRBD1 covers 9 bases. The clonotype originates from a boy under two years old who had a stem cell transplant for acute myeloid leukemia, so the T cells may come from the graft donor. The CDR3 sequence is CASSHSTGGQETQYF. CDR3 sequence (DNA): TGTGCCAGCAGCCACTCGACAGGGGGCCAAGAGACCCAGTACTTC. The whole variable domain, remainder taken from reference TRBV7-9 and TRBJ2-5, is DTGVSQNPRHKITKRGQNVTFRCDPISEHNRLYWYRQTLGQGPEFLTYFQNEAQLEKSRLLSDRFSAERPKGSFSTLEIQRTEQGDSAMYLCASSHSTGGQETQYFGPGTRLLVL.